The present T cell receptor beta chain was sequenced within a study of monozygotic twins with inflammatory bowel disease (dated by TCRdb to the late 2010s). Broadly, across the study: A total of approximately 28 monozygotic twin pairs were included in the full study, comprising nine German pairs (four IBD-concordant, five IBD-discordant) and 19 IBD-discordant Danish pairs. Each individual had, on average, about 151 000 unique TCRalpha sequences and 181 000 unique TCRbeta sequences available for analysis. The search for disease-associated traits relied mainly on comparing, within discordant pairs, IBD patients with their genetically identical healthy co-twins. Results and caveats for the whole study, not just this receptor: Different T cell subtypes could not be distinguished in the analysis. Concordant and discordant twins showed no difference in repertoire similarity, possibly because of limited statistical power. Compared with healthy twins, IBD patients had fewer clonotypes in common with other individuals, a difference most pronounced in patients showing signs of disease activity. The results gave no support for a single strong signal or clonotype linked to IBD. Measured by the inverse Simpson index, TCRbeta repertoire diversity was lower in IBD patients than in their healthy co-twins. Because patients were on differing immunosuppressive treatments, the repertoires may have picked up extra background noise and inter-individual variability.

From each donor, a roughly 2.6 ml peripheral blood sample was collected into PAXgene tubes and stored at -80 degrees C. Without T cell sorting, total RNA was isolated from whole blood using the PAXgene blood miRNA kit on an automated QIAcube. Peripheral blood from monozygotic twin pairs concordant or discordant for inflammatory bowel disease was subjected to deep TCRalpha and TCRbeta repertoire profiling with unique molecular barcoding. Smoking habits were recorded for all twin pairs, and individuals were classified as current, former or never smokers. Of note for this clonotype: No cognate antigen has been identified for it.

The germline V gene supplies CDR1 LGHNT and CDR2 FRNRAP. The CDR3 holds 16 amino acids from the cysteine to the phenylalanine. The record lacks a DNA sequence. Libraries were constructed by 5' RACE. The input for every TCR library was around 3,600 ng of total RNA. For each sample, cDNA was synthesized in eight separate reactions using SMARTScribe reverse transcriptase. Unique molecular identifiers containing a 6-nucleotide sample barcode were introduced through template switching during cDNA synthesis. TCRalpha and TCRbeta cDNA was amplified in two nested PCRs of 16 and 9 cycles, and bead purification was carried out after each PCR. Before amplification, the cDNA was treated with uracil DNA-glycosylase and purified using the QIAquick PCR purification kit. The second PCR added Illumina TruSeq-compatible adapters along with sample-specific barcodes. TapeStation and Qubit were used to check library quality and concentration, and 4 to 6 ng of each library was pooled. The pooled libraries were sequenced with 2 x 100 bp reads and custom sequencing primers on an Illumina HiSeq2500 single-index Rapid Run. In the source study's methods: MiGEC version 1.2.6 was used for UMI-based consensus assembly, which corrected PCR and sequencing errors. MiXCR version 2.1.1 handled V(D)J alignment, clonotype assembly and CDR3 extraction. Gene usage, clonotype sharing and MAIT/NKT TCR abundance were normalised by analysing the top 1000, 10 000 and 20 000 clonotypes per sample. Diversity was computed as the inverse Simpson index with the vegan R package after downsampling to 27 000 UMIs. Paired Mann-Whitney U tests on discordant twin pairs were used, with Benjamini-Hochberg multiple-testing correction. TCRdb reprocessed the public reads and reports one entry per CDR3 protein sequence, without DNA. These V and J calls originate from TCRdb's pipeline instead of the authors' own analysis. The sample's own table lists 400,000 or so distinct CDR3 sequences. About 2.6% of the sample is held by the ten biggest clonotypes.

The sequence links TRBV12-5 to TRBJ1-5; TCRdb designates TRBD1, a call that cannot be tested without DNA. The sequenced sample consisted of blood. This receptor was taken from a human donor with ulcerative colitis or Crohn's disease, or a healthy co-twin of an affected twin (not recorded which). The CDR3 has the sequence CASGSPGTASNQPQHF.